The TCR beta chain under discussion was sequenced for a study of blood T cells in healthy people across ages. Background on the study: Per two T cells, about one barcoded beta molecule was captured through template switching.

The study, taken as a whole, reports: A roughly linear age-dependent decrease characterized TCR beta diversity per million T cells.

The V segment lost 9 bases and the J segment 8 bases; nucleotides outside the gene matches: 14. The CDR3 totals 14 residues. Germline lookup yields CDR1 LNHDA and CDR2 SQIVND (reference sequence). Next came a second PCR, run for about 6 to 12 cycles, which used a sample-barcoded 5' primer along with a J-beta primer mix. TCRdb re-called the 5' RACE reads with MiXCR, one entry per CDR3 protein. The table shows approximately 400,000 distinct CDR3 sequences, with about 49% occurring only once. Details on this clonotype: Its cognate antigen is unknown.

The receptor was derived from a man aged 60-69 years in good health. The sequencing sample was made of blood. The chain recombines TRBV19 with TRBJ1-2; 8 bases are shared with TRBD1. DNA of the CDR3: TGTGCCAGCGGTCCCGGGACAGGCGGTATGGGCTACACCTTC. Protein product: CASGPGTGGMGYTF. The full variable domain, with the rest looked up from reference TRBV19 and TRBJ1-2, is DGGITQSPKYLFRKEGQNVTLSCEQNLNHDAMYWYRQDPGQGLRLIYYSQIVNDFQKGDIAEGYSVSREKKESFPLTVTSAQKNPTAFYLCASGPGTGGMGYTFGSGTRLTVV.